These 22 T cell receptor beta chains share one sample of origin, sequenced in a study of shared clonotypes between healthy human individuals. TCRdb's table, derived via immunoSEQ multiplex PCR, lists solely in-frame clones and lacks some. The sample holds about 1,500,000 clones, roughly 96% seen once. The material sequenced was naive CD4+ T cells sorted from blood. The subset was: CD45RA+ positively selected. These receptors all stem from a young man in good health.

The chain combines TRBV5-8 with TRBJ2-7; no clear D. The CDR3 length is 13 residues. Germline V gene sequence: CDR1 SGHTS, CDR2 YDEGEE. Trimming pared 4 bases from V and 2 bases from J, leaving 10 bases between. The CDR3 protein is CASSPTRPYEQYF. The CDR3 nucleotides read TGTGCCAGCAGCCCCACGAGGCCCTACGAGCAGTACTTC.

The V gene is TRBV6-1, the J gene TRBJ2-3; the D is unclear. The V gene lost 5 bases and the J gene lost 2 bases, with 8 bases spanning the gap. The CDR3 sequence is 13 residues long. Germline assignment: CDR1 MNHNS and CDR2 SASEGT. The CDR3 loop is CASSHRHTDTQYF. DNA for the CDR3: TGTGCCAGCAGTCACAGACACACAGATACGCAGTATTTT.

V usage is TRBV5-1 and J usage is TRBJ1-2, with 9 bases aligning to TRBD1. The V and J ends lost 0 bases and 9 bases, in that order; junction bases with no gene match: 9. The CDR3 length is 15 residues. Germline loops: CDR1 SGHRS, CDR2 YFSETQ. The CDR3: CASSLDGQGQGSYTF. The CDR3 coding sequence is TGCGCCAGCAGCTTGGATGGTCAGGGACAGGGCAGCTACACCTTC.

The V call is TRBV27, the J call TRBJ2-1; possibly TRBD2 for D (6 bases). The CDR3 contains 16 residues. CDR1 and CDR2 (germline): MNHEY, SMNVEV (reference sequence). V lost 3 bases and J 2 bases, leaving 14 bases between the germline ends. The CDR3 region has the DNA TGTGCCAGCAGTTTTATTCCGCTAGCGACCTACAATGAGCAGTTCTTC. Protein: CASSFIPLATYNEQFF.

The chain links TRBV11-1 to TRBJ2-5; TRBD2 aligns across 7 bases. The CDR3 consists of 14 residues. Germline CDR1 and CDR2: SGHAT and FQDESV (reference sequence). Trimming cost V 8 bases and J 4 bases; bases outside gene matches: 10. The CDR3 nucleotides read TGTGCCAGCGGGCCGATGGGACTATCAGAGACCCAGTACTTC. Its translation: CASGPMGLSETQYF.

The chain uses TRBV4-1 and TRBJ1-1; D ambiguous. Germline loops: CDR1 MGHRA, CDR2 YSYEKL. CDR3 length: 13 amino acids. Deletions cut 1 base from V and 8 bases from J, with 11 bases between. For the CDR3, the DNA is TGCGCCAGCAGCCAAGTGGGTTATCGAGAAGCTTTCTTT. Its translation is CASSQVGYREAFF.

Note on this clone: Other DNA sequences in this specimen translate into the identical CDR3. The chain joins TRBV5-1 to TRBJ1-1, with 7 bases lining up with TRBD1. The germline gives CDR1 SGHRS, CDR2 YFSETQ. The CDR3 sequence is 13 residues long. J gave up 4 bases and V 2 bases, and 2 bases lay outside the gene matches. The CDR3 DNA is TGCGCCAGCAGCTTAACAGGGGTCACTGAAGCTTTCTTT. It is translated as CASSLTGVTEAFF.

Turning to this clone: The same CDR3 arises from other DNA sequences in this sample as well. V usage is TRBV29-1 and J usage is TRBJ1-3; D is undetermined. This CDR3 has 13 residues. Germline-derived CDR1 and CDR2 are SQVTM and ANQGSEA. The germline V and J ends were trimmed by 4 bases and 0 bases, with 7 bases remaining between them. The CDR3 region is CSVADSSGNTIYF. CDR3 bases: TGCAGCGTTGCCGATAGCTCTGGAAACACCATATATTTT.

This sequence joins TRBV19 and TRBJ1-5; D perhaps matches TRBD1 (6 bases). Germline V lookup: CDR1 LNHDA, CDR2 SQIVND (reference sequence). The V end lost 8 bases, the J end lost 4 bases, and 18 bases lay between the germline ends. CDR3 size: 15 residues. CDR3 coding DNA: TGTGCCAGTTCGTCGTTGGTGGGGGCGAATCAGCCCCAGCATTTT. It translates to CASSSLVGANQPQHF.

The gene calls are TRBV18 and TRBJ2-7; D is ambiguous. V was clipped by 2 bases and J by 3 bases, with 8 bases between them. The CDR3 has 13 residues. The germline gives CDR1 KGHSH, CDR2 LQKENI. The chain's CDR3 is CASSPYSHYEQYF. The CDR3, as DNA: TGTGCCAGCTCACCATACAGCCACTACGAGCAGTACTTC.

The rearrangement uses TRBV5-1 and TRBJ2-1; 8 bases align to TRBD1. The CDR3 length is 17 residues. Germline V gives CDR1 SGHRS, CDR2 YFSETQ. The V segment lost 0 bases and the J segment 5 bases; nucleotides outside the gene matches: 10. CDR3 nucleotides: TGCGCCAGCAGCTTGGTCCCCGCAGGGGGCCTCCACAATGAGCAGTTCTTC. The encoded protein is CASSLVPAGGLHNEQFF.

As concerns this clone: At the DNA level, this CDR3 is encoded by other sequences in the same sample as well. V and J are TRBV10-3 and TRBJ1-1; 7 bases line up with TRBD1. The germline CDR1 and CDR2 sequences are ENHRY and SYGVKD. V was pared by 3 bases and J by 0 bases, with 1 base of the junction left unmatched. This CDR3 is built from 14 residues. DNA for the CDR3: TGTGCCATCAGTGACAGGGGGATGAACACTGAAGCTTTCTTT. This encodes CAISDRGMNTEAFF.

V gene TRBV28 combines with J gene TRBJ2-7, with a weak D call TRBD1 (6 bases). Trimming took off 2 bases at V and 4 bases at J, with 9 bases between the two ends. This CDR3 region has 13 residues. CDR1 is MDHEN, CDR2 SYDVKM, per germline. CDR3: CASSLEQGYEQYF. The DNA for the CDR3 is TGTGCCAGCAGTTTAGAACAGGGTTACGAGCAGTACTTC.

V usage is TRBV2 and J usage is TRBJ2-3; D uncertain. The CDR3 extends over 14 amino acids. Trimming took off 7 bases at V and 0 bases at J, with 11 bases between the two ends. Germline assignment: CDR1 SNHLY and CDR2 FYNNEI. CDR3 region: CASTEDLSTDTQYF. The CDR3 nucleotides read TGTGCCAGCACGGAAGACCTGAGCACAGATACGCAGTATTTT.

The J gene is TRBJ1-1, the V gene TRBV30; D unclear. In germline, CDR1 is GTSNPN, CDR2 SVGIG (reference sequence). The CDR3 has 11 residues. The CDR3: CAMTENTEAFF. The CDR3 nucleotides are TGTGCAATGACGGAGAACACTGAAGCTTTCTTT. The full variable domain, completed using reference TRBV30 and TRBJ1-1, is SQTIHQWPATLVQPVGSPLSLECTVEGTSNPNLYWYRQAAGRGLQLLFYSVGIGQISSEVPQNLSASRPQDRQFILSSKKLLLSDSGFYLCAMTENTEAFFGQGTRLTVV.

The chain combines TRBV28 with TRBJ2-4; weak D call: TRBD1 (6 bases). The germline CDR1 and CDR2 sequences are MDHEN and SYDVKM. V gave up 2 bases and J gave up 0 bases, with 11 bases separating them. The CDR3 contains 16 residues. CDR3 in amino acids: CASSLGGSLAKNIQYF. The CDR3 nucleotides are TGTGCCAGCAGTTTAGGGGGCAGTCTAGCCAAAAACATTCAGTACTTC.

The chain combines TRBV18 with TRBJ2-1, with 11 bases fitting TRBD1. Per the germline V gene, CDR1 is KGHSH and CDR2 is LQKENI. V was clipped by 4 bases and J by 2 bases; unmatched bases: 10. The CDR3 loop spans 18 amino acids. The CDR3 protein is CASSLRTGGSTTYNEQFF. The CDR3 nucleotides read TGTGCCAGCTCACTGCGGACAGGGGGCTCTACTACCTACAATGAGCAGTTCTTC.

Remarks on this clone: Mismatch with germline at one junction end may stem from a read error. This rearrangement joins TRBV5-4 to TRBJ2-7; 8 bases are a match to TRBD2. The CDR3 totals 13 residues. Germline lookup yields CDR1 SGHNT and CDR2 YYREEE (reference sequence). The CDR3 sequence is CASSLDLAGAEHF. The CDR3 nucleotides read TGTGCCAGCAGCTTGGACCTAGCGGGTGCGGAGCACTTC.

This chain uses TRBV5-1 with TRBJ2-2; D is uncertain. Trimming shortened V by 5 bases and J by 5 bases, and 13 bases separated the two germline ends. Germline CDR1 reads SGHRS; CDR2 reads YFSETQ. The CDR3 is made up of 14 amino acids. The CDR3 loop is CASRGLTLTGELFF. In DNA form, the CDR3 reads TGCGCCAGCAGAGGGTTAACCTTGACCGGGGAGCTGTTTTTT.

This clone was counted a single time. The CDR3: CASSFGSRLAGDADTQYF. The CDR3 bases are TGTGCCAGCAGTTTTGGCTCGAGGCTAGCGGGAGATGCAGATACGCAGTATTTT. This chain uses TRBV28 with TRBJ2-3; 10 bases fit TRBD2. The CDR3 loop spans 18 amino acids. Looked up from germline, CDR1 is MDHEN and CDR2 is SYDVKM. V lost 3 bases, J lost 4 bases, and 13 bases stayed unmatched.

The CDR3 region is CASRGLTGELFF. CDR3 in DNA: TGTGCCAGTCGCGGACTCACCGGGGAGCTGTTTTTT. This chain uses TRBV19 with TRBJ2-2, with D perhaps TRBD2 (5 bases). The CDR3 has 12 amino acids. Germline V gene data show CDR1 as LNHDA and CDR2 as SQIVND (reference sequence). V gave up 8 bases and J gave up 4 bases, with 8 bases separating them. Looking up the rest from reference TRBV19 and TRBJ2-2 gives the full variable domain: DGGITQSPKYLFRKEGQNVTLSCEQNLNHDAMYWYRQDPGQGLRLIYYSQIVNDFQKGDIAEGYSVSREKKESFPLTVTSAQKNPTAFYLCASRGLTGELFFGEGSRLTVL.

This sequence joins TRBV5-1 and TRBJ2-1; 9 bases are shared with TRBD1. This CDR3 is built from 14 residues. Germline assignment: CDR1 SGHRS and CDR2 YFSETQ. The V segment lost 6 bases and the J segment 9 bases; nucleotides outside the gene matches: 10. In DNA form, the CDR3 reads TGCGCCAGCACAGAGCCGGGACAGGGTATTGAGCAGTTCTTC. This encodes CASTEPGQGIEQFF.